The T cell receptor beta chain under discussion was sequenced for a study of blood T cell repertoires in COVID-19. Across the study: Italy, Spain and the United States were the sources of the convalescent and acute COVID-19 samples. PBMCs, B-cell-depleted T cells, or T cells were the source of the cDNA or gDNA that made up the material.

The CDR3 is made up of 14 amino acids. Germline-derived CDR1 and CDR2 are LNHDA and SQIVND (reference sequence). V lost 3 bases to trimming and J lost 8 bases, with 11 bases between them. Source study methods: Amplification of reference gene primers provided the estimated nucleated cell counts. Sequencing used immunoSEQ multiplex PCR; TCRdb keeps in-frame clones, though not all of them. Clone size and the V and J calls come from that table; the DNA yielded D and trimming. The table records about half a million clones, 70% to 90% of them present only once. The gene calls are TRBV19 and TRBJ1-6, with D hard to call. The TCR comes from a human donor in a cohort sampled during active COVID-19. The sequenced material came from peripheral blood. This chain's CDR3 is CASSIGWRDSPLHF. The CDR3 coding sequence is TGTGCCAGTAGTATCGGCTGGCGGGATTCACCCCTCCACTTT.